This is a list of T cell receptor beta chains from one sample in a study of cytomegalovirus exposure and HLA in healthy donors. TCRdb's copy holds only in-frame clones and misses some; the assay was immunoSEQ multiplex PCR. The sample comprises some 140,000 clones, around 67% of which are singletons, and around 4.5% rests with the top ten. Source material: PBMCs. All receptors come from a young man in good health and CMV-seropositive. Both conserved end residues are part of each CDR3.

cdr3_aa: CASSQHGAYGYTF
v_call: TRBV4-2

cdr3_aa: CASSKTGGIEAFF
v_call: TRBV2

cdr3_aa: CASRPGLANTGELFF
v_call: TRBV6-5

cdr3_aa: CASSLGYQGETQYF
v_call: TRBV5-1

cdr3_aa: CASSSGQGYEQYF
v_call: TRBV28

cdr3_aa: CASRRDRGWEQYF
v_call: TRBV27

cdr3_aa: CASSFPGTDKETQYF
v_call: TRBV5-6

cdr3_aa: CASSEYRGTIYF
v_call: TRBV25-1

cdr3_aa: CASSSRRLADYEQYF
v_call: TRBV7-8

cdr3_aa: CASSYGQGNQPQHF
v_call: TRBV6-5

cdr3_aa: CAWTPGGANTGELFF
v_call: TRBV30

cdr3_aa: CASSQGAGGGGETQYF
v_call: TRBV4-1

cdr3_aa: CASMTTSGIQETQYF
v_call: TRBV2

cdr3_aa: CASSLYRRTSGRAVFPGELFF
v_call: TRBV13

cdr3_aa: CASSVVGTGDSEAFF
v_call: TRBV9

cdr3_aa: CAWSVGGAASYEQYF
v_call: TRBV30

cdr3_aa: CASSSEGQGRNTIYF
v_call: TRBV7-9

cdr3_aa: CASSTLGGRRHEQFF
v_call: TRBV6-4

cdr3_aa: CASSPLARHSYEQYF
v_call: TRBV7-8

cdr3_aa: CSVEEGGGISGELFF
v_call: TRBV29-1

cdr3_aa: CASSPGQGDTEALF
v_call: TRBV6-6

cdr3_aa: CSVLSRGPGTEAFF
v_call: TRBV29-1

cdr3_aa: CASSQDRGTGYETQYF
v_call: TRBV4-3

cdr3_aa: CASSSTGGALGTGELFF
v_call: TRBV5-1

cdr3_aa: CASRTGQVPYEQYF
v_call: TRBV6-5

cdr3_aa: CASSYGTGRYEQYF
v_call: TRBV5-6

cdr3_aa: CASSLGTGGGSPLHF
v_call: TRBV5-1

cdr3_aa: CASSEERLVLSGELFF
v_call: TRBV6-1

cdr3_aa: CASRDGLAGPDTQYF
v_call: TRBV6-4

cdr3_aa: CAITPNGQGTVYGYTF
v_call: TRBV10-3

cdr3_aa: CASSVNRENNYGYTF
v_call: TRBV9

cdr3_aa: CASSVGTGEGYTF
v_call: TRBV9

cdr3_aa: CSARTSGEQFF
v_call: TRBV20-1

cdr3_aa: CASSGPRGTEAFF
v_call: TRBV7-9

cdr3_aa: CASRVREDSYEQYF
v_call: TRBV5-4

cdr3_aa: CASTVSLGASLTEAFF
v_call: TRBV4-2

cdr3_aa: CASSLLGRTGVNKDEQFF
v_call: TRBV28

cdr3_aa: CASSLRQGAEDTQYF
v_call: TRBV5-1

cdr3_aa: CATRLGRSVYF
v_call: TRBV10-2